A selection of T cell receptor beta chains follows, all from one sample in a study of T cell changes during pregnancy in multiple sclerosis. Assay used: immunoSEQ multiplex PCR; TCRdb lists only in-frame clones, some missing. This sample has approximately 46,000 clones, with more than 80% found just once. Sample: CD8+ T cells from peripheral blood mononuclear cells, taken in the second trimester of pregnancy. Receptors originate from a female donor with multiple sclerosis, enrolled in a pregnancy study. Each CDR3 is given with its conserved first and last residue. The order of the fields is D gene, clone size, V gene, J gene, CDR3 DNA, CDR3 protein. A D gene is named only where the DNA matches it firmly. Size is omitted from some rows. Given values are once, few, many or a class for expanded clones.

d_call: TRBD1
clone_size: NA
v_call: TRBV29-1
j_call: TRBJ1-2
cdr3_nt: TGCAGCGTTGTGACAGGGGATGGCTACACCTTC
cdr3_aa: CSVVTGDGYTF

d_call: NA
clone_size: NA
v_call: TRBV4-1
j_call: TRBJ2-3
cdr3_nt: TGCGCCAGCAGCCAAGAGATGGGCCTGCCGGGGGCAGATACGCAGTATTTT
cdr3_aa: CASSQEMGLPGADTQYF

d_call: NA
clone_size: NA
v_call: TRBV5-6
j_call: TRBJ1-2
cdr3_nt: TGTGCCAGCAGCTTGGGACAGCTCTATGGCTACACCTTC
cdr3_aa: CASSLGQLYGYTF

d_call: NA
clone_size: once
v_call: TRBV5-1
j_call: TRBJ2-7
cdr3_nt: TGCGCCAGCAGCGACCTAGGCTACGAGCAGTACTTC
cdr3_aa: CASSDLGYEQYF

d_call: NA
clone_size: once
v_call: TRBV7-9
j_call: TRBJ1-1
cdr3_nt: TGTGCCAGCAGCTCTTTAGGGGCCTCGGCCCTGGGGACTGAAGCTTTCTTT
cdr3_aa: CASSSLGASALGTEAFF

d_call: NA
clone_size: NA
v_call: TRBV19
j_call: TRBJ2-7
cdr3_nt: TGTGCCAGTGGCAGGCGAGGGGGCGAGCAGTACTTC
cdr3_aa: CASGRRGGEQYF

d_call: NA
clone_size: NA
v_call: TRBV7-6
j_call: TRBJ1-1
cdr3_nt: TGTGCCAGCAGCTTATACGGTAACACTGAAGCTTTCTTT
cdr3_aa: CASSLYGNTEAFF

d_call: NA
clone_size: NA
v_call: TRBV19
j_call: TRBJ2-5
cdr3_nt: TGTGCCAGTAGTATATCTGAGACCCAGTACTTC
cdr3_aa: CASSISETQYF

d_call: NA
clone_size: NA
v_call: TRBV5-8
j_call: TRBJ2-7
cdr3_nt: TGTGCCAGCCACCCTGGTATCAGGGGAACCGGAGAGCAGTACTTC
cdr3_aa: CASHPGIRGTGEQYF

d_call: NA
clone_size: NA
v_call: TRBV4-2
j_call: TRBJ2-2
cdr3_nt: TGTGCCAGCAGCCAAGGCGAGGCCGGGGAGCTGTTTTTT
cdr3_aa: CASSQGEAGELFF

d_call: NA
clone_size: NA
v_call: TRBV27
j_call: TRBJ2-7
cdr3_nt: TGTGCCAGCAGTCCCCGGAGCTCCTACGAGCAGTACTTC
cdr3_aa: CASSPRSSYEQYF

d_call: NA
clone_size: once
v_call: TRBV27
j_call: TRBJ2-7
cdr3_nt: TGTGCCAGCAGTTACGGGGGCTCCTACGAGCAGTACTTC
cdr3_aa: CASSYGGSYEQYF

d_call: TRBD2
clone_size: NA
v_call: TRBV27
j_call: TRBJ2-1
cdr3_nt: TGTGCCAGCAGTCCGGGACTACCGTACAATGAGCAGTTCTTC
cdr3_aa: CASSPGLPYNEQFF

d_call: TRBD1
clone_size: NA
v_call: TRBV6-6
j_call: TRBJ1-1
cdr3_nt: TGTGCCAGCAGTTATCAGGGGGCGTTGGACACTGAAGCTTTCTTT
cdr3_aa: CASSYQGALDTEAFF

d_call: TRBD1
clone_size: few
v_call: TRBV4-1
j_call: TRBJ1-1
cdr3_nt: TGCGCCAGCAGCCAGACAGGGGGCTGGAACACTGAAGCTTTCTTT
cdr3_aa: CASSQTGGWNTEAFF

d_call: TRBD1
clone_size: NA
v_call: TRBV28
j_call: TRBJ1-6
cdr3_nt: TGTGCCAGCAGTTTTGGGACAGGGAAGAGTTACAATTCACCCCTCCACTTT
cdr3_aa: CASSFGTGKSYNSPLHF

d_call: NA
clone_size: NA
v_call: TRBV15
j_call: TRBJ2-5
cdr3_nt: TGTGCCACCAGCAGGGGTGTTTTACAGACAGCCGAAGAGACCCAGTACTTC
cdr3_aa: CATSRGVLQTAEETQYF

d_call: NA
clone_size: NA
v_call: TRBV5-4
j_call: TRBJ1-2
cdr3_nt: TGTGCCAGCAGTCCAACGCGGTCTGGCGAGGGTGACTATGGCTACACCTTC
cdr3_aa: CASSPTRSGEGDYGYTF

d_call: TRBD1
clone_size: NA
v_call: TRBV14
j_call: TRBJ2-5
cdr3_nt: TGTGCCAGCAGCCAAGGCAGGGGACAGGGCCTCTGGGAGACCCAGTACTTC
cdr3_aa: CASSQGRGQGLWETQYF

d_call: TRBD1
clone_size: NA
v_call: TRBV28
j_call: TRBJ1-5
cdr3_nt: TGTGCCAGCAGTCGTGACAGGGTTGAACAGCCCCAGCATTTT
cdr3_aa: CASSRDRVEQPQHF

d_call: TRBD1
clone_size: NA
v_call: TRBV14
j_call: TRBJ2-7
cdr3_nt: TGTGCCAGCAGCCAAGGAGACAGGGCTGGGTGGGAGCAGTACTTC
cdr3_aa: CASSQGDRAGWEQYF

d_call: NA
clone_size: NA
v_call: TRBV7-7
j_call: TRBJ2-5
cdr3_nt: TGTGCTAGCAGCCCTATCGGGGGTGGAGAGACCCAGTACTTC
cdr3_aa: CASSPIGGGETQYF

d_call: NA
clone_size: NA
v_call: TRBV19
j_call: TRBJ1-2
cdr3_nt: TGTGCCAGTAGTATGGGACAAGGCTACACCTTC
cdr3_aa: CASSMGQGYTF

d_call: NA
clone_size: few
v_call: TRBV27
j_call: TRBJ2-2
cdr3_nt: TGTGCCAGCAGTGAATGGGGGGCGAACACCGGGGAGCTGTTTTTT
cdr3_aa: CASSEWGANTGELFF

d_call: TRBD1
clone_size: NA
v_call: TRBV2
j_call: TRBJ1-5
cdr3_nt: TGTGCCAGCAGTGAACTCGGGACAGGGCCTCAGCCCCAGCATTTT
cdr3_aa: CASSELGTGPQPQHF

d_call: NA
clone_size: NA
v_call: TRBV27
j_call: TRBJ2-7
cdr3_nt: TGTGCCAGCAGTTTATTTCTCGGGGTCACCTACGAGCAGTACTTC
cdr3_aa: CASSLFLGVTYEQYF

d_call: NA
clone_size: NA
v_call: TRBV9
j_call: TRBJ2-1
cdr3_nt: TGTGCCAGCAGCGCCTACTACAATGAGCAGTTCTTC
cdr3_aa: CASSAYYNEQFF

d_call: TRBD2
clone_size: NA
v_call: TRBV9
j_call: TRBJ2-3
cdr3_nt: TGTGCCAGCAGAGACGATAGGGCTAGCGGGGGGGATACGCAGTATTTT
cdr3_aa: CASRDDRASGGDTQYF

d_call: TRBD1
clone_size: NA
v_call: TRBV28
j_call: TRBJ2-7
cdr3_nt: TGTGCCAGCAGTACCGGGACAGTCTCCTACGAGCAGTACTTC
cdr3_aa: CASSTGTVSYEQYF

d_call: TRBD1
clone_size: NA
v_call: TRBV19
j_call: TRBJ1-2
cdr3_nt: TGTGCCAGTAGTCAGGGGGCGCTTGACTATGGCTACACCTTC
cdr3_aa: CASSQGALDYGYTF

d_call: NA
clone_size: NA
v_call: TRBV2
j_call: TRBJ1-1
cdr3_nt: TGTGCCAGCAGTGGCGGGGCCAACACTGAAGCTTTCTTT
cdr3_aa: CASSGGANTEAFF

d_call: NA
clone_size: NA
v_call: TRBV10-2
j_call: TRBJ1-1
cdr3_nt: TGCGCCAGCAGTGATCGCCCGGAGGGGACTGAAGCTTTCTTT
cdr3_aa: CASSDRPEGTEAFF

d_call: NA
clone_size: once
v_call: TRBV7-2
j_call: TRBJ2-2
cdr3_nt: TGTGCCAGCAGCACGCCCATCGTGAGGCCTTACACCGGGGAGCTGTTTTTT
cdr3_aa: CASSTPIVRPYTGELFF

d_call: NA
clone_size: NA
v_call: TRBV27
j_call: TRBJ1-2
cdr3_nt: TGTGCCAGCAGTTTAATAGGGAGTACCTATGGCTACACCTTC
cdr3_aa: CASSLIGSTYGYTF

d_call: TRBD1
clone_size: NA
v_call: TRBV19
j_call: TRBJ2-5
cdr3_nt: TGTGCCAGTAGTAACGACAGGGTTGAGACCCAGTACTTC
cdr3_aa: CASSNDRVETQYF

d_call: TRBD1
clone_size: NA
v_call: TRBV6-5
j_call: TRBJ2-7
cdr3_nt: TGTGCCAGCAGTTACTCAGACAGGGGCTACGAGCAGTACTTC
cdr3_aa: CASSYSDRGYEQYF

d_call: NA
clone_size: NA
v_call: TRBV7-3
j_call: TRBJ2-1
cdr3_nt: TGTGCCAGCAGCTTAAACGTGGGAGCCTACAATGAGCAGTTCTTC
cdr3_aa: CASSLNVGAYNEQFF

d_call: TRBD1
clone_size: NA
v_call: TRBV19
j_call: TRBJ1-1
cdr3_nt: TGTGCCAGTAGACGTCGGGACAGCCGCGTCATGAAAGCTTTCTTT
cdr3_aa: CASRRRDSRVMKAFF

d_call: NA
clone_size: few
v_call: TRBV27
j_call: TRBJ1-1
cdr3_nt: TGTGCCAGCAGTTTAGACAAGAACACTGAAGCTTTCTTT
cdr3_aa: CASSLDKNTEAFF

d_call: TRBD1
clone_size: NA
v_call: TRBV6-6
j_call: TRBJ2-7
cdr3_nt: TGTGCCAGCAGCCATACAGGGGCCCTATCCTACGAGCAGTACTTC
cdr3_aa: CASSHTGALSYEQYF

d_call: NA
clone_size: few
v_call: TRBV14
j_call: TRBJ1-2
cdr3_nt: TGTGCCAGCAGCCAACTCGGGGGATTCTATGGCTACACCTTC
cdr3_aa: CASSQLGGFYGYTF

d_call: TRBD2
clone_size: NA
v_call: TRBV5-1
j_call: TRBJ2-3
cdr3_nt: TGCGCCAGCAGCCCCAACGGGCCTAGCGGGGGGGCTGATACGCAGTATTTT
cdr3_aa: CASSPNGPSGGADTQYF

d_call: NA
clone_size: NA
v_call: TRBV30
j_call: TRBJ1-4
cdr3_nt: TGTGCCTGGAGTCTCGCTGGGACTTATAATGAAAAACTGTTTTTT
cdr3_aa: CAWSLAGTYNEKLFF

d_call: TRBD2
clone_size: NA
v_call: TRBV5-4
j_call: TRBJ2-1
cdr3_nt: TGTGCCAGCAGCTTGGGGCTAGCGGGGGGAGACAATGAGCAGTTCTTC
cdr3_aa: CASSLGLAGGDNEQFF

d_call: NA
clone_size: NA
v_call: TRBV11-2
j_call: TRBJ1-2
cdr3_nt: TGTGCCAGCAGCACCACCGGGTCTTCCTCTTATGGCTACACCTTC
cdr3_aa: CASSTTGSSSYGYTF

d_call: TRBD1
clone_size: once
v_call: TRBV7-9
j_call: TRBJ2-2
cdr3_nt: TGTGCCAGCAGCTTCCACCCATCGACAGGGTGGGCCGGGGAGCTGTTTTTT
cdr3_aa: CASSFHPSTGWAGELFF

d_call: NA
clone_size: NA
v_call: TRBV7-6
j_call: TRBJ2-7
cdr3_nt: TGTGCCAGCAGCTTAGCTGACGACGAGGTCTACGAGCAGTACTTC
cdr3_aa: CASSLADDEVYEQYF

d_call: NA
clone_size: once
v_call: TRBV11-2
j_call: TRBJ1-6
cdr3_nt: TGTGCCAGCAGCTTAGGAACAGGGAATTCACCCCTCCACTTT
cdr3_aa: CASSLGTGNSPLHF

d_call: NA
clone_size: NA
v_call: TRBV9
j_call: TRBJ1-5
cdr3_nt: TGTGCCAGCAGCGTAGACGGGGGGCAGGGGCAGCCCCAGCATTTT
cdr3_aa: CASSVDGGQGQPQHF

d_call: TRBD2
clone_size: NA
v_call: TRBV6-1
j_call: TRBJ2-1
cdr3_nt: TGTGCCAGCAGAGCCACTAGCGGGGGGGCCGGTGAGCAGTTCTTC
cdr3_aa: CASRATSGGAGEQFF

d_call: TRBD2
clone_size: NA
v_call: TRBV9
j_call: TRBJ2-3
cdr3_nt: TGTGCCAGCAGCGTAGGGGACTACACAGATACGCAGTATTTT
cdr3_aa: CASSVGDYTDTQYF

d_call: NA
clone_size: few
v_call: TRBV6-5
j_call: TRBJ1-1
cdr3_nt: TGTGCCAGCAGATCGAGCGGGGATGAAGCTTTCTTT
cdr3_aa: CASRSSGDEAFF

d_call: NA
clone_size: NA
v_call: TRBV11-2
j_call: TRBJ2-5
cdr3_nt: TGTGCCACGGGGGAGACCCAGTACTTC
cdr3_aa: CATGETQYF

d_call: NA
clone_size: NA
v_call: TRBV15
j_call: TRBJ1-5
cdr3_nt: TGTGCCACCAGCAGAGATCTACGACCGTTACGACTGTCGTATAGCAATCAGCCCCAGCATTTT
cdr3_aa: CATSRDLRPLRLSYSNQPQHF